These 2 T cell receptor beta chains originate from one sample sequenced in a study of T cells in Graves' hyperthyroidism and ophthalmopathy. TCR beta CDR3 regions were amplified from RNA transcripts. The HTBI primer set drove a first-round RT-PCR of the TCR CDR3. TCRdb fed the multiplex PCR reads into MiXCR, producing one record per CDR3 protein. Among 600,000 to 700,000 distinct CDR3 sequences listed, just under 45% were seen once. Sequences were obtained from peripheral blood or thyroid tissue (not recorded which). These receptors were taken from an adult man with Graves' disease, either hyperthyroidism or ophthalmopathy (not recorded which).

This clonotype was counted a single time. A much larger clone lies a single base off, so this may be a read error. The CDR3 region is CAITRDRINLEQYF. The CDR3 DNA follows: TGTGCCATCACCCGGGACAGAATTAATCTCGAGCAGTACTTC. The V call is TRBV10-3, the J call TRBJ2-7; 7 nucleotides align to TRBD1. V was clipped by 7 bases and J by 6 bases; unmatched bases: 12. The CDR3 sequence is 14 residues long. The V gene's germline CDR1 is ENHRY and CDR2 SYGVKD.

About this clonotype itself: In this CDR3 the conserved last residue, phenylalanine or tryptophan, is missing, so a read error is likely. V gene TRBV7-3 combines with J gene TRBJ2-5, with D perhaps being TRBD1 or TRBD2 (6 bases each). CDR1 is SGHTA, CDR2 FQGTGA, per germline. CDR3 length: 14 amino acids. V lost 3 bases to trimming and J lost 5 bases, with 13 bases between them. CDR3 DNA: TGTGCCAGCAGCTTGGGGGGCCGGGGCGAGACCCAGTACTAC. This encodes CASSLGGRGETQYY.